Listed here is a single T cell receptor beta chain. The sample belongs to a study of shared clonotypes between healthy human individuals. The table came from immunoSEQ multiplex PCR; TCRdb's copy has only in-frame clones and leaves some out. The table lists 2,100,000 or so clones, under 97% of them singletons. The CDR3 has 15 amino acids. The germline CDR1 and CDR2 sequences are SGHAT and FQNNGV. The germline V and J ends were trimmed by 6 bases and 2 bases, with 16 bases remaining between them. This TCR came from a man aged 18 to 29 in good health. This chain uses TRBV11-2 with TRBJ2-5; the D call may be TRBD1 or TRBD2 (5 bases each). Sequenced input: naive CD4+ T cells sorted from blood. Subset denoted: CD45RA+ positively selected. This CDR3 reads CASRTNKGRQETQYF. CDR3 coding DNA: TGTGCCAGCAGGACGAACAAGGGACGACAAGAGACCCAGTACTTC.